The 16 T cell receptor beta chains presented below share a single source sample, sequenced in a study of cytomegalovirus exposure and HLA in healthy donors. Use of 60 Vbeta and 13 Jbeta primers characterized the PCR. This table comes from immunoSEQ multiplex PCR, and its TCRdb copy is limited to in-frame clones, with some not included. The sample holds 55,000 to 70,000 clones; just over 85% are singletons and the top ten take 2%. The sequenced sample consisted of PBMCs. The receptor source for this set is a young woman in good health and CMV-seronegative.

The chain recombines TRBV19 with TRBJ2-5, with 14 bases aligning to TRBD2. Germline values: CDR1 LNHDA, CDR2 SQIVND (reference sequence). This CDR3 is built from 16 residues. V dropped 7 bases and J dropped 5; count of bases not matched to a gene: 9. CDR3 sequence (DNA): TGTGCCAGTACCCTGGGACTAGCGGGAGCCGGGGAGACCCAGTACTTC. Translated, it gives CASTLGLAGAGETQYF.

This clone was observed a single time. CDR3 sequence: CASLAGPQETQYF. The CDR3 DNA sequence: TGTGCCAGTCTAGCGGGACCCCAAGAGACCCAGTACTTC. The gene calls are TRBV7-2 and TRBJ2-5, with TRBD2 matching over 9 bases. This CDR3 has 13 residues. V lost 9 bases to trimming and J lost 1 base; unmatched junction nucleotides: 3. Germline V lookup: CDR1 SGHTA, CDR2 FQGNSA.

This chain joins TRBV30 and TRBJ2-2, with D possibly being TRBD2 (6 bases). Germline lookup yields CDR1 GTSNPN and CDR2 SVGIG (reference sequence). This CDR3 is built from 15 residues. The V and J ends lost 2 bases and 5 bases respectively, with 15 bases between them. CDR3 coding DNA: TGTGCCTGGAGTCCCCGGGCTCTAGCGACCGGGGAGCTGTTTTTT. Its protein product is CAWSPRALATGELFF.

This clone was seen a few times. The chain combines TRBV4-3 with TRBJ2-7; no clear D. The V end was cut by 0 bases, the J end by 0 bases, with 9 bases between. This CDR3 is 15 amino acids long. Per germline, CDR1 LGHNA and CDR2 YSLEER. CDR3 sequence reads: CASSQDRLSSYEQYF. The CDR3 region has the DNA TGCGCCAGCAGCCAAGACAGGCTAAGCTCCTACGAGCAGTACTTC.

The chain carries TRBV28 and TRBJ2-2; D ambiguous. The CDR3 length is 14 residues. The germline gives CDR1 MDHEN, CDR2 SYDVKM. Trimming took 1 base from V and 4 from J, leaving 7 bases between them. The CDR3 here is CASSLFSVTGELFF. The CDR3 region has the DNA TGTGCCAGCAGTTTATTCTCGGTCACCGGGGAGCTGTTTTTT.

The chain couples TRBV4-1 to TRBJ2-5; D is possibly TRBD1 (5 bases). The CDR3 is 17 amino acids. In germline, CDR1 is MGHRA, CDR2 YSYEKL. The V gene lost 2 bases and the J gene lost 0 bases, with 16 bases spanning the gap. Here the CDR3 DNA reads TGCGCCAGCAGCCAAATCCAGGGCGACTTGTACCAAGAGACCCAGTACTTC. This encodes CASSQIQGDLYQETQYF.

This chain joins TRBV4-1 and TRBJ2-7; 9 bases line up with TRBD2. The CDR3 covers 15 residues. The V segment lost 4 bases and the J segment 5 bases; nucleotides outside the gene matches: 9. CDR1 and CDR2 (germline): MGHRA, YSYEKL. The CDR3 region has the DNA TGCGCCAGCAGCCTGATGAGCGGGAGGATACACGAGCAGTACTTC. Its translation is CASSLMSGRIHEQYF.

This chain connects TRBV19 to TRBJ1-5; 7 bases align to TRBD1. Germline V gene lookup returns CDR1 LNHDA and CDR2 SQIVND (reference sequence). The length of the CDR3 is 18 residues. V lost 4 bases to trimming and J lost 0 bases; unmatched junction nucleotides: 12. The CDR3 region has the DNA TGTGCCAGTAGTACGTCCCAGGGGGACTTCTATAGCAATCAGCCCCAGCATTTT. This codes for CASSTSQGDFYSNQPQHF. The full variable domain, in which reference TRBV19 and TRBJ1-5 provide the parts outside the CDR3, is DGGITQSPKYLFRKEGQNVTLSCEQNLNHDAMYWYRQDPGQGLRLIYYSQIVNDFQKGDIAEGYSVSREKKESFPLTVTSAQKNPTAFYLCASSTSQGDFYSNQPQHFGDGTRLSIL.

This chain connects TRBV6-6 to TRBJ2-1, with 9 bases aligning to TRBD1. Per germline, CDR1 MNHNY and CDR2 SVGAGI (reference sequence). The J segment lost 3 bases and the V segment lost 6 bases, leaving 3 bases of the junction unmatched. The CDR3 runs to 14 residues. This CDR3 reads CASSRDRDYNEQFF. The CDR3 nucleotides read TGTGCCAGCAGCCGGGACAGGGACTACAATGAGCAGTTCTTC.

This chain connects TRBV5-6 to TRBJ1-2, with 9 positions matching TRBD1. V was clipped by 4 bases and J by 5 bases; unmatched bases: 6. Germline V lookup: CDR1 SGHDT, CDR2 YYEEEE. The CDR3 covers 14 residues. The CDR3 DNA sequence: TGTGCCAGCAGCCAGGGACAGGGTTGGTATGGCTACACCTTC. It codes for CASSQGQGWYGYTF.

The chain is built from TRBV28 and TRBJ1-2; 9 bases agree with TRBD1. The CDR3 length is 13 residues. The trim removed 6 bases at V and 7 bases at J, leaving 6 bases unmatched. Germline values: CDR1 MDHEN, CDR2 SYDVKM. The DNA for the CDR3 is TGTGCCAGCAGATCCGGGACAGGGCTTGGCTACACCTTC. Translating it yields CASRSGTGLGYTF.

The chain employs TRBV6-6 and TRBJ2-3; 11 bases fit TRBD2. The CDR3 consists of 16 residues. J lost 4 bases, V lost 5 bases, and 8 bases had no gene match. Germline CDR1 is MNHNY and CDR2 is SVGAGI (reference sequence). The CDR3 DNA is TGTGCCAGCAGTACCCCACTAGCGGGAGCCGCAGATACGCAGTATTTT. This codes for CASSTPLAGAADTQYF.

This clone was seen a single time. J is TRBJ2-3 and V is TRBV7-2; D is ambiguous. Trimming cost V 3 bases and J 2 bases, with 12 bases left between them. The CDR3 totals 15 residues. From germline, CDR1 is SGHTA and CDR2 FQGNSA. The CDR3 reads CASSFVADLTDTQYF. The CDR3 DNA follows: TGTGCCAGCAGCTTTGTTGCGGATCTCACAGATACGCAGTATTTT. The complete variable domain, with remaining parts taken from reference TRBV7-2 and TRBJ2-3, reads GAGVSQSPSNKVTEKGKDVELRCDPISGHTALYWYRQSLGQGLEFLIYFQGNSAPDKSGLPSDRFSAERTGGSVSTLTIQRTQQEDSAVYLCASSFVADLTDTQYFGPGTRLTVL.

This chain uses TRBV19 with TRBJ2-4; 8 bases match TRBD2. Per germline, CDR1 LNHDA and CDR2 SQIVND (reference sequence). V shed 1 base and J 6 bases; nucleotides not matched to a gene: 11. CDR3 length: 17 amino acids. The chain's CDR3 is CASSIGVVAGSRNIQYF. The CDR3 coding sequence is TGTGCCAGTAGTATAGGGGTGGTAGCGGGAAGCAGAAACATTCAGTACTTC.

To note about this clone: This CDR3 is also generated by other DNA sequences in the sample. The chain has TRBV19 and TRBJ2-7; 7 bases line up with TRBD2. Germline assignment: CDR1 LNHDA and CDR2 SQIVND (reference sequence). The J segment lost 1 base and the V segment lost 3 bases, leaving 3 bases of the junction unmatched. CDR3 length: 14 amino acids. As DNA, the CDR3 is TGTGCCAGTAGTATCACTAGCGCATCCTACGAGCAGTACTTC. Translation: CASSITSASYEQYF.

This chain's CDR3 is CASSLVASGRAQETQYF. For the CDR3, the DNA is TGTGCCAGCAGCTTAGTGGCTAGCGGGAGGGCCCAAGAGACCCAGTACTTC. The V gene is TRBV7-6, the J gene TRBJ2-5, with TRBD2 identical over 12 bases. This CDR3 has 17 amino acids. With 1 base clipped from V and 1 base from J, the junction kept 4 bases outside the gene matches. Per the germline V gene, CDR1 is SGHVS and CDR2 is FNYEAQ.